This T cell receptor (beta chain) was documented in a study of blood T cell repertoires in COVID-19. Study in general: Donors in the United States, Italy and Spain gave samples during acute or convalescent COVID-19. PBMCs, B-cell-depleted T cells, or T cells were the source of the cDNA or gDNA that made up the material.

Authors' data handling: Cell counts per sample came from amplifying reference gene primers. The protocol was immunoSEQ multiplex PCR, while the TCRdb copy is restricted to in-frame clones and leaves out a portion. That table supplies the V and J calls and clone size; D and trimming were determined from the DNA. This sample has hundreds of thousands of clones, with around nine tenths found just once. Looked up from germline, CDR1 is SGHRS and CDR2 is YFSETQ. The CDR3 runs to 17 residues. V lost 4 bases and J lost 2, with 18 bases in between. Sequencing was performed on peripheral blood. The chain employs TRBV5-1 and TRBJ1-4; D gene ambiguous. The receptor was isolated from a man between 70 and 80 years old with acute or convalescent COVID-19. CDR3 in amino acids: CASSPLANRVTNEKLFF. CDR3 nucleotides: TGCGCCAGCAGCCCCCTTGCAAACCGGGTCACTAATGAAAAACTGTTTTTT.